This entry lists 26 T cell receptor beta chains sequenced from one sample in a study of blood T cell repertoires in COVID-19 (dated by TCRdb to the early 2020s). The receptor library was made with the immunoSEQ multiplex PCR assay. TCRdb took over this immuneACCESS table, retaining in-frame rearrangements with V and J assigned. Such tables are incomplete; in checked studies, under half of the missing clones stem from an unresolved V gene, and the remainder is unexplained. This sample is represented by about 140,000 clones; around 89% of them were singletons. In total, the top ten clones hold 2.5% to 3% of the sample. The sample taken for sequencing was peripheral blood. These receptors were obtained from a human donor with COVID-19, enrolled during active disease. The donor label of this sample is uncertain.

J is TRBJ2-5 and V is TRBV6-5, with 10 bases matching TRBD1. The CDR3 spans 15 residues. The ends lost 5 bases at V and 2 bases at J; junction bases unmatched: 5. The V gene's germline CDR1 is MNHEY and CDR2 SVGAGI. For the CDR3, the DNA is TGTGCCAGCAGTCGACAGGGGGCGGGACAAGAGACCCAGTACTTC. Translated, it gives CASSRQGAGQETQYF.

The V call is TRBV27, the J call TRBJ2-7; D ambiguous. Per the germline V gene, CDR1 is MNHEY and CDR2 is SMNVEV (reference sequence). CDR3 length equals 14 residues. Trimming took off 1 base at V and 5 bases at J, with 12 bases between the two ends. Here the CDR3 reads CASSLYGVADEQYF. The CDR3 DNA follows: TGTGCCAGCAGTTTATACGGAGTGGCAGACGAGCAGTACTTC.

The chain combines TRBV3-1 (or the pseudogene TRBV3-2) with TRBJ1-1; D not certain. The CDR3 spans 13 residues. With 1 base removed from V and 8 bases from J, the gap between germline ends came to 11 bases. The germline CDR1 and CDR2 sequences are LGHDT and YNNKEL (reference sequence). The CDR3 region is CASSQVSVREAFF. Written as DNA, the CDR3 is TGTGCCAGCAGCCAAGTTTCGGTCCGGGAAGCTTTCTTT.

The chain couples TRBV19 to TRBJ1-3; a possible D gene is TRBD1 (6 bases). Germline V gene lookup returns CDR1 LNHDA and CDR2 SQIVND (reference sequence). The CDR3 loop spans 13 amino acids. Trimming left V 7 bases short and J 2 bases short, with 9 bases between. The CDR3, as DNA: TGTGCCAGTACACAGGGTACTGGAAACACCATATATTTT. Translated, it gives CASTQGTGNTIYF.

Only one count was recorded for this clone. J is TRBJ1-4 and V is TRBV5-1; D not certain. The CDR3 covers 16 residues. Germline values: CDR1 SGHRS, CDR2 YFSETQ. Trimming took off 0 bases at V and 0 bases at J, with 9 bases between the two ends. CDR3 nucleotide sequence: TGCGCCAGCAGCTTGGACAGCCCAGCAACTAATGAAAAACTGTTTTTT. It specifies CASSLDSPATNEKLFF. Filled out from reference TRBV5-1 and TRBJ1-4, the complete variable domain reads KAGVTQTPRYLIKTRGQQVTLSCSPISGHRSVSWYQQTPGQGLQFLFEYFSETQRNKGNFPGRFSGRQFSNSRSEMNVSTLELGDSALYLCASSLDSPATNEKLFFGSGTQLSVL.

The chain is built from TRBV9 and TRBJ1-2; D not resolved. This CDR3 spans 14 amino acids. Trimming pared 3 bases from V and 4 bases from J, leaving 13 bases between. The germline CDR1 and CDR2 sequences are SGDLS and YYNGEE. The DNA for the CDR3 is TGTGCCAGCAGCGGAGGCTGGACTGCCTATGGCTACACCTTC. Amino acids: CASSGGWTAYGYTF.

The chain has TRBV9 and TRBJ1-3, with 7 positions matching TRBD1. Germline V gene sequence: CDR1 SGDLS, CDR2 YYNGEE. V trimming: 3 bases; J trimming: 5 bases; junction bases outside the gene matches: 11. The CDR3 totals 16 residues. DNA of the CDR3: TGTGCCAGCAGCGCGGGAACCGGGACAGCGAGAAACACCATATATTTT. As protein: CASSAGTGTARNTIYF.

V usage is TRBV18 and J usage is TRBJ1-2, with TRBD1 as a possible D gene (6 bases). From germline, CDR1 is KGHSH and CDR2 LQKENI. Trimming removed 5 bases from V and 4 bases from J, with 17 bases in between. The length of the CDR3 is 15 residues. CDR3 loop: CASSGAGGRGYGYTF. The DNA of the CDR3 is TGTGCCAGCTCAGGGGCGGGGGGCCGCGGCTATGGCTACACCTTC.

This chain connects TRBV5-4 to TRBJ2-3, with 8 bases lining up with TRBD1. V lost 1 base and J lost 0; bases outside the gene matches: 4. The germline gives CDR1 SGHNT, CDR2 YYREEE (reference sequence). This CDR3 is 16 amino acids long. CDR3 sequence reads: CASSLIQGGSTDTQYF. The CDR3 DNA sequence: TGTGCCAGCAGCTTGATACAGGGGGGAAGCACAGATACGCAGTATTTT.

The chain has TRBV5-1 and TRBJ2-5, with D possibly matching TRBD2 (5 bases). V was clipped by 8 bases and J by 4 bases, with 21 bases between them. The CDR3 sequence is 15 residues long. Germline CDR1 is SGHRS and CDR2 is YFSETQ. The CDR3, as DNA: TGCGCCAGTAGACGACGCGAGATCGGAGGAGAGACCCAGTACTTC. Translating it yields CASRRREIGGETQYF.

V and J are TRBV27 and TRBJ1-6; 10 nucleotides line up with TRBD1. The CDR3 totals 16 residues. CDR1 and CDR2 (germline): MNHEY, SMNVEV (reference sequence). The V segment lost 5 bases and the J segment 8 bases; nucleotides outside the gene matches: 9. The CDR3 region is CASSPSDRGRDSPLHF. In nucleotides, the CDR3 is TGTGCCAGCAGTCCCTCGGACAGGGGGAGGGATTCACCCCTCCACTTT.

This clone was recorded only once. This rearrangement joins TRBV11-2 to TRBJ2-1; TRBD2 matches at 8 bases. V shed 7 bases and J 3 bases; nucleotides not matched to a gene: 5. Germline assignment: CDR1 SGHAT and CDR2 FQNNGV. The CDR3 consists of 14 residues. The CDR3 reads CASKSLAGYNEQFF. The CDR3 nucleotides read TGTGCCAGCAAAAGCCTAGCGGGCTACAATGAGCAGTTCTTC.

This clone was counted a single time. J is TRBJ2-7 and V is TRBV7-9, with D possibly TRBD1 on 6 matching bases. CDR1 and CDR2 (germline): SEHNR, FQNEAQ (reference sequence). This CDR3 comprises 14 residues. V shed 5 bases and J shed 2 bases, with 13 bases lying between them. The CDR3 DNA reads TGTGCCAGCAGCGCCGGACAGTCCCCCTACGAGCAGTACTTC. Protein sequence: CASSAGQSPYEQYF.

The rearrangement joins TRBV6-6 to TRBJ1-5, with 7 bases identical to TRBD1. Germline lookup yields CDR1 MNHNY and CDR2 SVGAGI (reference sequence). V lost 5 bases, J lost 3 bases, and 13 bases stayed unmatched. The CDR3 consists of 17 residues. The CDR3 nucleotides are TGTGCCAGCAGTCTACAGGGGTCCCAACTCAACAATCAGCCCCAGCATTTT. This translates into CASSLQGSQLNNQPQHF.

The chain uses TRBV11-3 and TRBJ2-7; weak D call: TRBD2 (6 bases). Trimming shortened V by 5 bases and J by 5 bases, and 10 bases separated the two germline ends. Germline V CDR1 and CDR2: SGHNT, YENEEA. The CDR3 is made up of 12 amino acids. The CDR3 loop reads CASSPWGDEQYF. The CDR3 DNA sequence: TGTGCCAGCAGCCCATGGGGGGACGAGCAGTACTTC.

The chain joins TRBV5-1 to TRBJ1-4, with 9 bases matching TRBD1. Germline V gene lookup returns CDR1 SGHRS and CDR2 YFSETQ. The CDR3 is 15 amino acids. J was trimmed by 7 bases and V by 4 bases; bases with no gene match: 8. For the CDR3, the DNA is TGCGCCAGCAGCAGAGACAGGGGGAACGGTGAAAAACTGTTTTTT. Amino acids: CASSRDRGNGEKLFF.

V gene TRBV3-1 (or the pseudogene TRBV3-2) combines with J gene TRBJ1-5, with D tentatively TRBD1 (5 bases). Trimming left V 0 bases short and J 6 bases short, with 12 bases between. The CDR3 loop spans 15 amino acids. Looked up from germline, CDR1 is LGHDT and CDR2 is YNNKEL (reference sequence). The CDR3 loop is CASSQDSTGGQPQHF. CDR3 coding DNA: TGTGCCAGCAGCCAAGATAGTACAGGTGGTCAGCCCCAGCATTTT.

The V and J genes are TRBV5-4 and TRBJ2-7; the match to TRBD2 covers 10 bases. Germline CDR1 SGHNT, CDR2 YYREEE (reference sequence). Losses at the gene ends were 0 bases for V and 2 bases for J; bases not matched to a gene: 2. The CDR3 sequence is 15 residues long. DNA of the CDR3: TGTGCCAGCAGCTTGGACCTAGCGGGGGCCTACGAGCAGTACTTC. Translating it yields CASSLDLAGAYEQYF.

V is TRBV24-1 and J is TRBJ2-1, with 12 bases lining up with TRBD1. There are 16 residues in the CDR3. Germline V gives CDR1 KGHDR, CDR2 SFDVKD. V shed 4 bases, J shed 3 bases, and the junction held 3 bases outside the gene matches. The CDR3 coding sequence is TGTGCCACCAGTGACAGGGACAGGGGGCTCTACAATGAGCAGTTCTTC. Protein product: CATSDRDRGLYNEQFF.

The CDR3 bases are TGTGCCACCAGCAGACTCGGGGACAGGGGCAATGAGCAGTTCTTC. Translation gives CATSRLGDRGNEQFF. The chain is built from TRBV15 and TRBJ2-1; 10 bases align to TRBD1. V lost 2 bases to trimming and J lost 6 bases; unmatched junction nucleotides: 4. This CDR3 is 15 amino acids long. Germline V CDR1 and CDR2: LNHNV, YYDKDF (reference sequence).

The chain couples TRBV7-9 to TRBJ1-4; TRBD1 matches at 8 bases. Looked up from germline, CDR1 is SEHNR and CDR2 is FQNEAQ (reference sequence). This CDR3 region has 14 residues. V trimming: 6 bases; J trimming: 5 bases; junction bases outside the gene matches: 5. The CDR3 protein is CASSPDRANEKLFF. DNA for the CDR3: TGTGCCAGCAGTCCGGACAGGGCAAATGAAAAACTGTTTTTT.

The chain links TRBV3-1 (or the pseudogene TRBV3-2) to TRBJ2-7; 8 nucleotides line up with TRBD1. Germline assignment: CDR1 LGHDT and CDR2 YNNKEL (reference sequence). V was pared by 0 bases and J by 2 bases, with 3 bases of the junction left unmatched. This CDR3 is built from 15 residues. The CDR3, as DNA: TGTGCCAGCAGCCAAGATGAGGACAGGGCCTACGAGCAGTACTTC. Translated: CASSQDEDRAYEQYF.

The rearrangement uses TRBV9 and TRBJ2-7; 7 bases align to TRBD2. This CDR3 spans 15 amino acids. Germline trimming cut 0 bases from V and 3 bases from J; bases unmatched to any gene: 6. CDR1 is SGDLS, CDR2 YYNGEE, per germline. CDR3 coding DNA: TGTGCCAGCAGCGTAGCGGGGGAGGGGTACTACGAGCAGTACTTC. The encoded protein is CASSVAGEGYYEQYF.

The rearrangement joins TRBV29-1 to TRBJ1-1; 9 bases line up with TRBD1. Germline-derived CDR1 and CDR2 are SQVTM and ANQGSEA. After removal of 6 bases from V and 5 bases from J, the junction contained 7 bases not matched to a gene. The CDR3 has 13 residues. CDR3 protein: CSVRTGVGTEAFF. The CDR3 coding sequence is TGCAGCGTCCGGACAGGGGTGGGAACTGAAGCTTTCTTT. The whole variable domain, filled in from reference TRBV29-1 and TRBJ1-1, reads SAVISQKPSRDICQRGTSLTIQCQVDSQVTMMFWYRQQPGQSLTLIATANQGSEATYESGFVIDKFPISRPNLTFSTLTVSNMSPEDSSIYLCSVRTGVGTEAFFGQGTRLTVV.

The CDR3 bases are TGTGCCAGCAGTTTCTCCCCGGACGCGGGTGGCTACACCTTC. It codes for CASSFSPDAGGYTF. The chain couples TRBV27 to TRBJ1-2, with no clear D. The CDR3 loop spans 14 amino acids. Trimming cost V 3 bases and J 7 bases, with 15 bases left between them. Germline-derived CDR1 and CDR2 are MNHEY and SMNVEV (reference sequence).

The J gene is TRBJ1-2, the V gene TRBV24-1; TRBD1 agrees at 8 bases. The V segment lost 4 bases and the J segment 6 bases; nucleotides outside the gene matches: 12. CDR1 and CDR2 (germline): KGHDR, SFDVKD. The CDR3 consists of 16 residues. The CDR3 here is CATSEGAGGESDGYTF. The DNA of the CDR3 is TGTGCCACCAGTGAGGGGGCAGGGGGCGAATCGGATGGCTACACCTTC.